Listed here are 7 T cell receptor beta chains from one sample, sequenced in a study of blood T cell repertoires in COVID-19. Clones were read by immunoSEQ multiplex PCR, and TCRdb kept only the in-frame ones, dropping some. The sample yields about 220,000 clones, under 90% seen once. The sequenced sample consisted of peripheral blood. These TCRs come from a woman aged 80 or over with acute or convalescent COVID-19.

The table lists this clone with a count of one. The J gene is TRBJ1-5, the V gene TRBV19; a weak D match, TRBD1 (5 bases). Per the germline V gene, CDR1 is LNHDA and CDR2 is SQIVND (reference sequence). V dropped 7 bases and J dropped 3 bases, with 13 bases sitting between them. The CDR3 covers 14 residues. CDR3 coding DNA: TGTGCCAGTAAGGCAGGGTACGCCAATCAGCCCCAGCATTTT. It is translated as CASKAGYANQPQHF. Based on the CDR3 plus reference TRBV19 and TRBJ1-5, the full variable domain is DGGITQSPKYLFRKEGQNVTLSCEQNLNHDAMYWYRQDPGQGLRLIYYSQIVNDFQKGDIAEGYSVSREKKESFPLTVTSAQKNPTAFYLCASKAGYANQPQHFGDGTRLSIL.

The chain uses TRBV7-3 and TRBJ2-3; possibly TRBD2 for D (7 bases). The CDR3 loop spans 15 amino acids. The V and J ends lost 4 bases and 4 bases respectively, with 15 bases between them. Germline assignment: CDR1 SGHTA and CDR2 FQGTGA. Here the CDR3 DNA reads TGTGCCAGCAGCTCAAAACGGGGGGCCCCAGATACGCAGTATTTT. It encodes CASSSKRGAPDTQYF.

The CDR3 loop is CASTPSLRGAEAFF. CDR3 DNA sequence: TGTGCCAGCACCCCTTCCCTAAGAGGCGCTGAAGCTTTCTTT. The rearrangement joins TRBV6-5 to TRBJ1-1, with D hard to call. Trimming cost V 7 bases and J 6 bases, with 18 bases left between them. CDR1 and CDR2 from the germline V gene are MNHEY and SVGAGI. CDR3 length: 14 residues.

This chain uses TRBV5-1 with TRBJ2-2; D not resolved. V lost 6 bases, J lost 3 bases, and 12 bases lay in between. Germline CDR1 SGHRS, CDR2 YFSETQ. The CDR3 is 14 residues long. This CDR3 is CASMIVGYTGELFF. The CDR3 DNA sequence: TGCGCCAGCATGATCGTCGGGTACACCGGGGAGCTGTTTTTT.

The genes are TRBV7-3 and TRBJ2-1; D is perhaps TRBD1 (7 bases). Germline lookup yields CDR1 SGHTA and CDR2 FQGTGA. The CDR3 consists of 14 residues. Trimming shortened V by 2 bases and J by 7 bases, and 12 bases separated the two germline ends. The CDR3 DNA sequence: TGTGCCAGCAGCTTAGGAGGGGGCGCGAATGAGCAGTTCTTC. Translating gives CASSLGGGANEQFF.

The chain carries TRBV5-3 and TRBJ1-2, with D unclear. TRBV5-3 is filed as an ORF, its function uncertain. Trimming stripped 1 base from V and 4 bases from J, with 8 bases between. The CDR3 extends over 13 amino acids. CDR3 residues: CARSLRDTYGYTF. The CDR3 DNA sequence: TGTGCCAGAAGCTTGCGGGATACCTATGGCTACACCTTC.

The V and J genes are TRBV5-4 and TRBJ1-2; D uncertain. This CDR3 has 12 residues. V lost 3 bases and J 8 bases, leaving 11 bases between the germline ends. Germline CDR1 SGHNT, CDR2 YYREEE (reference sequence). The CDR3 protein is CASSYALGGYTF. As DNA, the CDR3 is TGTGCCAGCAGCTATGCCCTGGGCGGCTACACCTTC.